This record concerns one TCR beta chain sequence. Its antigen is still unknown. No quality values exist for individual bases; no much larger clone is one base distant. For TCR Vbeta sequencing, memory CD4+ T cells were sorted ex vivo from the peripheral blood of both healthy controls and narcolepsy patients. To prepare the library, the immunoSEQ multiplex PCR assay was applied. As stored in TCRdb, this immuneACCESS dataset retains in-frame rearrangements with V and J assigned. A fraction of the clones does not appear; measured against another copy, unresolved V genes explain less than half of the discrepancy, and the remainder lacks a known reason. This sample has some 30,000 clones in its table, and about 89% of those were observed once. Approximately 1.2% of the sample goes to the ten largest clones. This record comes from a study of T cells in narcolepsy (dated by TCRdb to between 2018 and 2020). Background for the entire study: Healthy control donors were enrolled in the study alongside patients who had narcolepsy type 1 or type 2 (NT1, NT2). To look for autoreactive T cells in narcolepsy patients that target self-antigens of hypocretin neurons (hypocretin, TRIB2), the study used TCR Vbeta sequencing to follow clonotypes in blood and CSF.

What the study reported, not specific to this receptor: According to the report, autoreactive clonotypes were detected serially in the blood of the same patients and of different patients, but not in healthy controls. Numbers of sequenced blood memory CD4+ clonotypes were comparable, with averages of some 40,000 in patients and about 35,000 in controls. HCRT-specific and TRIB2-specific autoreactive clonotypes were highlighted in plots that compared CD4+ T cell clonotypes in CSF versus blood from the same patient. Some blood memory CD4+ repertoires from patients and controls contained no sequences matching autoreactive T cell clones.

The sequencing sample was made of CD45RA- memory CD4+ T cells from PBMCs. What this sample's cell subset or site label stands for: memory T cells sorted ex vivo from peripheral blood. This TCR was recovered from a human donor with narcolepsy.

CDR3 loop: CASSVGGTGTETQYF. The nucleotides read TGTGCCAGCAGCGTAGGAGGGACAGGGACCGAGACCCAGTACTTC. The chain is made from TRBV9 and TRBJ2-5, with 9 central nucleotides matching TRBD1. Trimming accounts for 0 bases at V and 5 bases at J, while the number of junction bases matched to no gene is 5. Looking up the germline V gene yields CDR1 SGDLS and CDR2 YYNGEE. From cysteine to phenylalanine, the CDR3 is 15 amino acids long. Only CDR3 DNA remains: 45 bases, in frame from the first base.